The 23 T cell receptor beta chains below were found in one sample sequenced in a study of OX40 agonist ivuxolimab in advanced cancers. Here immunoSEQ multiplex PCR was the method, and the copy in TCRdb shows in-frame clones only, minus some. This sample has approximately 79,000 clones, with 85% found just once. The sample here was CD4+ or CD8+ T cells sorted from blood, taken in a trial of the OX40 agonist ivuxolimab. Every receptor here comes from an adult with an advanced solid tumor such as melanoma, head and neck, liver or kidney cancer.

This chain links TRBV28 with TRBJ1-2; D ambiguous. CDR3 length equals 12 residues. Germline lookup yields CDR1 MDHEN and CDR2 SYDVKM. Trimming left V 6 bases short and J 4 bases short, with 9 bases between. The CDR3 coding sequence is TGTGCCAGCAGCCATCGTCTCTATGGCTACACCTTC. As protein: CASSHRLYGYTF.

The chain uses TRBV19 and TRBJ2-3, with 10 bases lining up with TRBD2. There are 17 residues in the CDR3. V shed 10 bases and J 2 bases; nucleotides not matched to a gene: 15. Germline loops: CDR1 LNHDA, CDR2 SQIVND (reference sequence). The CDR3: CATTPTSSGRDTDTQYF. Written as DNA, the CDR3 is TGTGCCACCACACCAACCTCAAGCGGGAGGGACACAGATACGCAGTATTTT. Full variable domain (remainder filled in from reference TRBV19 and TRBJ2-3): DGGITQSPKYLFRKEGQNVTLSCEQNLNHDAMYWYRQDPGQGLRLIYYSQIVNDFQKGDIAEGYSVSREKKESFPLTVTSAQKNPTAFYLCATTPTSSGRDTDTQYFGPGTRLTVL.

The V call is TRBV19, the J call TRBJ1-1, with TRBD1 as a possible D gene (5 bases). Germline V gene lookup returns CDR1 LNHDA and CDR2 SQIVND (reference sequence). The CDR3 sequence is 12 residues long. Trimming cost V 4 bases and J 6 bases, with 9 bases left between them. CDR3 in amino acids: CASSNQGAEAFF. CDR3 DNA sequence: TGTGCCAGTAGTAACCAGGGAGCTGAAGCTTTCTTT.

The chain uses TRBV7-9 and TRBJ1-1, with 12 bases lining up with TRBD1. Trimming took 1 base from V and 5 from J; bases not matched to a gene: 11. Germline CDR1 and CDR2: SEHNR and FQNEAQ (reference sequence). The CDR3 covers 18 residues. The CDR3 nucleotides read TGTGCCAGCAGCTTAGTCCGACCGGGACAGGGGGCACGTACTGAAGCTTTCTTT. It yields the protein CASSLVRPGQGARTEAFF.

The rearrangement links TRBV5-8 to TRBJ2-2; D remains unclear. The germline gives CDR1 SGHTS, CDR2 YDEGEE. V gave up 2 bases and J gave up 4 bases, with 9 bases separating them. This CDR3 has 14 residues. In DNA form, the CDR3 reads TGTGCCAGCAGCTTTGGGGTGATCACCGGGGAGCTGTTTTTT. Translating it yields CASSFGVITGELFF.

The gene calls are TRBV5-1 and TRBJ2-7, with 9 bases identical to TRBD2. The CDR3 spans 17 residues. J lost 2 bases, V lost 0 bases, and 9 bases had no gene match. The germline V gene encodes CDR1 SGHRS and CDR2 YFSETQ. The CDR3 DNA follows: TGCGCCAGCAGCTTGGGCAGGGGAGCGGGGGGTGCCTACGAGCAGTACTTC. It translates to CASSLGRGAGGAYEQYF.

This clone showed up just a few times. The genes are TRBV6-5 and TRBJ2-7; no clear D gene. V shed 8 bases and J shed 6 bases, with 23 bases lying between them. The CDR3 is 15 residues long. Germline CDR1 MNHEY, CDR2 SVGAGI. The CDR3 DNA is TGTGCCAGCCGAGAGTACGGGTCTGAAGTCTCCGAGCAGTACTTC. Translating gives CASREYGSEVSEQYF.

V usage is TRBV4-3 and J usage is TRBJ2-7; a weak D match, TRBD1 (6 bases). Trimming removed 2 bases from V and 2 bases from J, with 19 bases in between. Looked up from germline, CDR1 is LGHNA and CDR2 is YSLEER. The CDR3 extends over 17 amino acids. Written as DNA, the CDR3 is TGCGCCAGCAGCCAAAGGATATCCGGGACACCTACCTACGAGCAGTACTTC. This encodes CASSQRISGTPTYEQYF.

This clone was detected once. The rearrangement joins TRBV7-2 to TRBJ1-5; 7 bases map to TRBD1. The J segment lost 6 bases and the V segment lost 5 bases, leaving 13 bases of the junction unmatched. This CDR3 contains 16 residues. Germline V gene sequence: CDR1 SGHTA, CDR2 FQGNSA. For the CDR3, the DNA is TGTGCCAGCAGCCCCAGGACAGGCGGGGGTGGTCAGCCCCAGCATTTT. It yields the protein CASSPRTGGGGQPQHF. The whole variable domain, filled in from reference TRBV7-2 and TRBJ1-5, reads GAGVSQSPSNKVTEKGKDVELRCDPISGHTALYWYRQSLGQGLEFLIYFQGNSAPDKSGLPSDRFSAERTGGSVSTLTIQRTQQEDSAVYLCASSPRTGGGGQPQHFGDGTRLSIL.

This clone has only a few counts. This rearrangement joins TRBV5-6 to TRBJ2-2; 7 nucleotides align to TRBD1. The CDR3 has 16 amino acids. Trimming removed 4 bases from V and 4 bases from J; junction bases left unmatched: 10. CDR1 SGHDT and CDR2 YYEEEE come from the germline V gene. The CDR3 coding sequence is TGTGCCAGCAGCATAACAATCAACAGGGGCACCGGGGAGCTGTTTTTT. Translated: CASSITINRGTGELFF.

In this sample, this clone turned up a few times. The rearrangement uses TRBV4-3 and TRBJ1-2; no firm D call. Germline CDR1 is LGHNA and CDR2 is YSLEER. This CDR3 has 17 residues. V was cut by 3 bases and J by 8 bases, with 25 bases left in between. The CDR3 nucleotides read TGCGCCAGCAGCCAGGACCCCGGGAGCCAGACCCCACAGGGCTACACCTTC. Its translation: CASSQDPGSQTPQGYTF.

This chain connects TRBV9 to TRBJ1-1, with a possible D match to TRBD1 (6 bases). Germline V gene lookup returns CDR1 SGDLS and CDR2 YYNGEE. This CDR3 spans 15 amino acids. V was pared by 4 bases and J by 10 bases, with 23 bases between. CDR3 sequence (DNA): TGTGCCAGCAGCTCCAAGGACAGTTTGGGTGAGGGAGCTTTCTTT. As protein: CASSSKDSLGEGAFF.

This clone turned up a few times. The CDR3 DNA reads TGTGCCAGCACATTCGGGACAGAAGTTAATGAAAAACTGTTTTTT. This gives the protein CASTFGTEVNEKLFF. The chain couples TRBV18 to TRBJ1-4; 7 bases line up with TRBD1. CDR1 KGHSH and CDR2 LQKENI come from the germline V gene. After removal of 8 bases from V and 4 bases from J, the junction contained 10 bases not matched to a gene. The CDR3 covers 15 residues.

This chain joins TRBV11-2 and TRBJ1-6, with D perhaps TRBD1 (6 bases). The CDR3 totals 16 residues. V was shortened by 4 bases and J by 8 bases, with 18 bases between the two germline ends. Germline-derived CDR1 and CDR2 are SGHAT and FQNNGV. The CDR3 coding sequence is TGTGCCAGCAGCTCTCTCAAAGGGGGTAGGGATTCACCCCTCCACTTT. This encodes CASSSLKGGRDSPLHF.

The chain carries TRBV2 and TRBJ2-1; the D gene is possibly TRBD1 (6 bases). Trimming stripped 9 bases from V and 4 bases from J, with 13 bases between. Germline V lookup: CDR1 SNHLY, CDR2 FYNNEI. This CDR3 is 13 amino acids long. The CDR3 bases are TGTGCCAGTGGACAGCGACCTTACAATGAGCAGTTCTTC. Its protein is CASGQRPYNEQFF.

This rearrangement joins TRBV10-3 to TRBJ2-7; D is possibly TRBD1 (6 bases). The ends were cut back, 4 bases at V and 3 bases at J, with 7 bases in the middle. The CDR3 totals 12 residues. The germline gives CDR1 ENHRY, CDR2 SYGVKD. The CDR3 DNA reads TGTGCCATCAGTGGAGGGGGCTACGAGCAGTACTTC. Amino acids: CAISGGGYEQYF.

V gene TRBV19 combines with J gene TRBJ2-7, with a weak D call TRBD2 (6 bases). V gave up 7 bases and J gave up 2 bases, with 12 bases separating them. Per the germline V gene, CDR1 is LNHDA and CDR2 is SQIVND (reference sequence). This CDR3 is 13 amino acids long. CDR3 loop: CASMNSGTYEQYF. CDR3 in DNA: TGTGCCAGTATGAATAGCGGTACCTACGAGCAGTACTTC.

This chain joins TRBV6-6 and TRBJ2-1, with 8 bases matching TRBD2. V lost 8 bases, J lost 4 bases, and 4 bases stayed unmatched. CDR3 length: 13 residues. From germline, CDR1 is MNHNY and CDR2 SVGAGI (reference sequence). The CDR3 DNA follows: TGTGCCAGCGTCCCTAGCGGGTACAATGAGCAGTTCTTC. This sequence encodes CASVPSGYNEQFF.

The DNA for the CDR3 is TGTGCCAGCAGCCGGGGACAGCCCTCTCTCTATGGCTACACCTTC. Amino acids: CASSRGQPSLYGYTF. The chain joins TRBV6-1 to TRBJ1-2; TRBD1 agrees at 7 bases. Germline V gives CDR1 MNHNS, CDR2 SASEGT. Germline trimming cut 6 bases from V and 4 bases from J; bases unmatched to any gene: 11. The CDR3 length is 15 residues.

Comment on this clone: Compared with germline, one end of the junction differs, possibly owing to a read error. The chain employs TRBV7-7 and TRBJ2-3, with 7 bases identical to TRBD2. The CDR3 runs to 16 residues. Germline CDR1 is SSHAT and CDR2 is FNYEAQ (reference sequence). CDR3 protein: CASSLSSGGSEDTQYF. The CDR3 bases are TGTGCTAGCAGCTTATCTTCCGGCGGGAGTGAAGATACGCAGTATTTT.

CDR3 DNA sequence: TGCGCCAGCAGCTTGGAGCGGTGGGGTCAGTCGAATGAAAAACTGTTTTTT. Translating it yields CASSLERWGQSNEKLFF. V and J are TRBV5-1 and TRBJ1-4; D uncertain. V was shortened by 0 bases and J by 5 bases, with 17 bases between the two germline ends. Looked up from germline, CDR1 is SGHRS and CDR2 is YFSETQ. The CDR3 spans 17 residues. Variable domain in full (rest from reference TRBV5-1 and TRBJ1-4): KAGVTQTPRYLIKTRGQQVTLSCSPISGHRSVSWYQQTPGQGLQFLFEYFSETQRNKGNFPGRFSGRQFSNSRSEMNVSTLELGDSALYLCASSLERWGQSNEKLFFGSGTQLSVL.

This chain connects TRBV7-8 to TRBJ1-2; weak D call: TRBD1 (5 bases). The V end lost 2 bases, the J end lost 0 bases, and 7 bases lay between the germline ends. Germline CDR1 reads SGHVS; CDR2 reads FQNEAQ. This CDR3 region has 14 residues. This CDR3 reads CASSLLGANYGYTF. The DNA for the CDR3 is TGTGCCAGCAGCTTATTGGGGGCTAACTATGGCTACACCTTC.

About this clone: Other DNA variants within this sample encode the same CDR3. The V and J genes are TRBV6-6 and TRBJ1-1, with a possible D match to TRBD1 (5 bases). Trimming took 0 bases from V and 8 from J, leaving 10 bases between them. This CDR3 contains 13 residues. Looked up from germline, CDR1 is MNHNY and CDR2 is SVGAGI (reference sequence). DNA for the CDR3: TGTGCCAGCAGTTACTCGGGGGGACCCGAAGCTTTCTTT. The encoded protein is CASSYSGGPEAFF.